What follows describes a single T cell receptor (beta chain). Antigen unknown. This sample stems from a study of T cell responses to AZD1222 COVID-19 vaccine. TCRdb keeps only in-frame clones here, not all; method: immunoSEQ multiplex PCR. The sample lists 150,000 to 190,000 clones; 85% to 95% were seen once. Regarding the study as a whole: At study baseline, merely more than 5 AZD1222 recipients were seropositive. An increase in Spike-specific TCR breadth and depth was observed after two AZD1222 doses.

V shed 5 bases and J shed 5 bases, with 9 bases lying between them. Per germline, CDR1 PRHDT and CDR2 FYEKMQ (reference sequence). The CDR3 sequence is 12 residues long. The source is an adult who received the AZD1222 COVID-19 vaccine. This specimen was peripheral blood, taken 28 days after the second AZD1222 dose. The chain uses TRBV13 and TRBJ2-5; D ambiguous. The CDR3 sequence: CASSHPRETQYF. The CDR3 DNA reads TGTGCCAGCAGCCACCCCCGGGAGACCCAGTACTTC.